Below are 20 T cell receptor beta chains sequenced from a single sample in a study of OX40 agonist ivuxolimab in advanced cancers. Library preparation employed the immunoSEQ multiplex PCR assay. The clones in this table, taken by TCRdb from immuneACCESS, are in-frame only. Not every clone is retained; where verified, under half of the shortfall comes from an unresolved V gene, and the cause of the rest is unknown. For this sample there are fewer than 65,000 clones; approximately 90% appear just once. Jointly, the top ten make up roughly 20% of the sample. The sample was CD4+ or CD8+ T cells sorted from blood, taken in a trial of the OX40 agonist ivuxolimab. Receptors originate from an adult with an advanced solid tumor such as melanoma, head and neck, liver or kidney cancer.

The CDR3 bases are TGTGCCAGCAGTGTTACTAGCGGGGGGGGCACAGATACGCAGTATTTT. It yields the protein CASSVTSGGGTDTQYF. The V and J genes are TRBV6-4 and TRBJ2-3; 13 bases map to TRBD2. CDR1 is MRHNA, CDR2 SNTAGT, per germline. This CDR3 is 16 amino acids long. The junction had 2 bases not matched to a gene; V was cut back by 4 bases and J by 1 base.

V and J are TRBV4-1 and TRBJ1-1; D gene unclear. Germline CDR1 and CDR2: MGHRA and YSYEKL. The CDR3 totals 14 residues. V was shortened by 0 bases and J by 12 bases, with 17 bases between the two germline ends. The CDR3 is CASSQEARREWTFF. In DNA, the CDR3 is TGCGCCAGCAGCCAAGAAGCCAGGCGGGAGTGGACTTTCTTT.

V is TRBV6-1 and J is TRBJ2-2; D not certain. The CDR3 loop spans 13 amino acids. From germline, CDR1 is MNHNS and CDR2 SASEGT. Trimming took off 6 bases at V and 5 bases at J, with 10 bases between the two ends. CDR3 residues: CASRPSGTGELFF. As DNA, the CDR3 is TGTGCCAGCAGACCGAGTGGTACCGGGGAGCTGTTTTTT.

The chain carries TRBV28 and TRBJ1-1; 12 nucleotides align to TRBD1. Germline V lookup: CDR1 MDHEN, CDR2 SYDVKM. The CDR3 is 17 residues long. V lost 3 bases, J lost 1 base, and 6 bases stayed unmatched. CDR3 sequence (DNA): TGTGCCAGCAGTTTGCGGGACAGGGGGCTCCAGAACACTGAAGCTTTCTTT. Translated: CASSLRDRGLQNTEAFF.

This chain uses TRBV12-5 with TRBJ1-2, with D unclear. Between the trimmed V and J ends, which lost 0 bases and 4 bases, there was a span of 6 bases. CDR1 is LGHNT, CDR2 FRNRAP, per germline. CDR3 length: 13 amino acids. CDR3 protein: CASGLVLGYGYTF. CDR3 nucleotide sequence: TGTGCTAGTGGTTTGGTACTTGGCTATGGCTACACCTTC. The entire variable domain, with the rest obtained from reference TRBV12-5 and TRBJ1-2, is as follows: DARVTQTPRHKVTEMGQEVTMRCQPILGHNTVFWYRQTMMQGLELLAYFRNRAPLDDSGMPKDRFSAEMPDATLATLKIQPSEPRDSAVYFCASGLVLGYGYTFGSGTRLTVV.

The V and J genes are TRBV6-5 and TRBJ1-1; 8 bases fit TRBD1. Per germline, CDR1 MNHEY and CDR2 SVGAGI. The CDR3 runs to 14 residues. Trimming took 4 bases from V and 0 from J; bases not matched to a gene: 1. The CDR3 loop is CASSLTGVNTEAFF. CDR3 DNA sequence: TGTGCCAGCAGTTTGACAGGGGTGAACACTGAAGCTTTCTTT.

This clone was recorded once. J is TRBJ1-2 and V is TRBV6-1; TRBD1 matches 11 bases. The CDR3 extends over 18 amino acids. Trimming took 3 bases from V and 4 from J; bases not matched to a gene: 13. Germline CDR1 is MNHNS and CDR2 is SASEGT. The CDR3 DNA reads TGTGCCAGCAGTGACGGTCCCCCGCGGGACAGGGGGTCCTATGGCTACACCTTC. It codes for CASSDGPPRDRGSYGYTF.

This clone came up once. The V gene is TRBV7-9, the J gene TRBJ2-1, with D perhaps matching TRBD1 (6 bases). This CDR3 is 12 amino acids long. From germline, CDR1 is SEHNR and CDR2 FQNEAQ (reference sequence). V lost 6 bases to trimming and J lost 8 bases, with 11 bases between them. The CDR3 DNA reads as TGTGCCAGCAGGGCAGGGGCAGATGAGCAGTTCTTC. This sequence encodes CASRAGADEQFF.

This clone has only a few counts. This chain uses TRBV9 with TRBJ1-3; D might be TRBD1 (5 bases). V lost 4 bases to trimming and J lost 0 bases, with 14 bases between them. The CDR3 spans 16 residues. Germline loops: CDR1 SGDLS, CDR2 YYNGEE. Here the CDR3 reads CASSPAQGYSGNTIYF. For the CDR3, the DNA is TGTGCCAGCAGCCCGGCTCAGGGATACTCTGGAAACACCATATATTTT.

This clone occurred once. The CDR3 DNA follows: TGTGCCAGCAGTCTGGAAGCAGATACGCAGTATTTT. It specifies CASSLEADTQYF. The V call is TRBV28, the J call TRBJ2-3; D gene uncertain. V lost 5 bases and J lost 4, with 7 bases in between. Germline CDR1 and CDR2: MDHEN and SYDVKM. This CDR3 spans 12 amino acids.

The rearrangement uses TRBV5-1 and TRBJ2-3, with D perhaps matching TRBD2 (6 bases). Looked up from germline, CDR1 is SGHRS and CDR2 is YFSETQ. The CDR3 loop spans 15 amino acids. Trimming pared 1 base from V and 4 bases from J, leaving 13 bases between. CDR3: CASSLPWTTSDTQYF. The CDR3 nucleotides are TGCGCCAGCAGCTTGCCTTGGACTACCTCAGATACGCAGTATTTT. Based on the CDR3 plus reference TRBV5-1 and TRBJ2-3, the full variable domain is KAGVTQTPRYLIKTRGQQVTLSCSPISGHRSVSWYQQTPGQGLQFLFEYFSETQRNKGNFPGRFSGRQFSNSRSEMNVSTLELGDSALYLCASSLPWTTSDTQYFGPGTRLTVL.

The chain recombines TRBV11-2 with TRBJ2-3; D uncertain. V lost 2 bases to trimming and J lost 0 bases, with 0 bases between them. Looked up from germline, CDR1 is SGHAT and CDR2 is FQNNGV. The CDR3 extends over 12 amino acids. For the CDR3, the DNA is TGTGCCAGCAGCTTAAGCACAGATACGCAGTATTTT. This sequence encodes CASSLSTDTQYF. The whole variable domain, remainder taken from reference TRBV11-2 and TRBJ2-3, is EAGVAQSPRYKIIEKRQSVAFWCNPISGHATLYWYQQILGQGPKLLIQFQNNGVVDDSQLPKDRFSAERLKGVDSTLKIQPAKLEDSAVYLCASSLSTDTQYFGPGTRLTVL.

The chain combines TRBV7-6 with TRBJ2-5; D unclear. There are 13 residues in the CDR3. V lost 1 base and J lost 3, with 6 bases in between. CDR1 and CDR2 from the germline V gene are SGHVS and FNYEAQ. The CDR3 loop reads CASSLDPEETQYF. For the CDR3, the DNA is TGTGCCAGCAGCTTAGACCCAGAAGAGACCCAGTACTTC.

The genes are TRBV2 and TRBJ2-7, with D maybe TRBD2 (6 bases). Looked up from germline, CDR1 is SNHLY and CDR2 is FYNNEI. V lost 6 bases and J 7 bases, leaving 13 bases between the germline ends. CDR3 length: 12 amino acids. In nucleotides, the CDR3 is TGTGCCAGCAGGGAGGGACTTAGGGAGCAGTACTTC. Residues: CASREGLREQYF.

The chain combines TRBV6-4 with TRBJ2-3; D is possibly TRBD1 (6 bases). The germline V and J ends were trimmed by 3 bases and 6 bases, with 10 bases remaining between them. The CDR3 length is 13 residues. Germline V CDR1 and CDR2: MRHNA, SNTAGT. CDR3 sequence: CASSETGTDTQYF. The CDR3 nucleotides read TGTGCCAGCAGTGAAACAGGGACGGATACGCAGTATTTT.

Remarks on this clone: In the same sample, other DNA sequences code for this CDR3. The rearrangement joins TRBV6-6 to TRBJ2-3; D is undetermined. Germline assignment: CDR1 MNHNY and CDR2 SVGAGI (reference sequence). Trimming removed 4 bases at V and 6 bases at J, with 2 bases between. The CDR3 covers 10 residues. CDR3 sequence (DNA): TGTGCCAGCAGTTCGGATACGCAGTATTTT. Residues: CASSSDTQYF.

This chain links TRBV19 with TRBJ1-2; D gene uncertain. Germline values: CDR1 LNHDA, CDR2 SQIVND (reference sequence). The germline V and J ends were trimmed by 7 bases and 5 bases, with 11 bases remaining between them. The CDR3 loop spans 12 amino acids. CDR3 nucleotides: TGTGCCAGTACCGGCTGGAGGTATGGCTACACCTTC. Its protein is CASTGWRYGYTF.

V usage is TRBV9 and J usage is TRBJ2-7; 8 nucleotides align to TRBD2. V lost 0 bases and J lost 4; bases outside the gene matches: 6. Germline-derived CDR1 and CDR2 are SGDLS and YYNGEE. The CDR3 has 15 amino acids. The CDR3 loop is CASSVDGGASYEQYF. CDR3 sequence (DNA): TGTGCCAGCAGCGTAGACGGGGGGGCCTCATACGAGCAGTACTTC.

The rearrangement uses TRBV4-1 and TRBJ1-3; D gene uncertain. Germline assignment: CDR1 MGHRA and CDR2 YSYEKL. The V gene lost 1 base and the J gene lost 4 bases, with 11 bases spanning the gap. The CDR3 consists of 15 residues. The CDR3 loop reads CASSQGQGPGNTIYF. The CDR3 DNA sequence: TGCGCCAGCAGCCAAGGGCAAGGGCCCGGAAACACCATATATTTT.

The CDR3, as DNA: TGCAGCGTTGAGGGGTTAGGGGGCGCGAGAGAGACCCAGTACTTC. This sequence encodes CSVEGLGGARETQYF. The chain employs TRBV29-1 and TRBJ2-5; 7 positions match TRBD1. CDR1 SQVTM and CDR2 ANQGSEA come from the germline V gene. The CDR3 runs 15 residues. The V and J ends lost 3 bases and 4 bases, in that order; junction bases with no gene match: 11.